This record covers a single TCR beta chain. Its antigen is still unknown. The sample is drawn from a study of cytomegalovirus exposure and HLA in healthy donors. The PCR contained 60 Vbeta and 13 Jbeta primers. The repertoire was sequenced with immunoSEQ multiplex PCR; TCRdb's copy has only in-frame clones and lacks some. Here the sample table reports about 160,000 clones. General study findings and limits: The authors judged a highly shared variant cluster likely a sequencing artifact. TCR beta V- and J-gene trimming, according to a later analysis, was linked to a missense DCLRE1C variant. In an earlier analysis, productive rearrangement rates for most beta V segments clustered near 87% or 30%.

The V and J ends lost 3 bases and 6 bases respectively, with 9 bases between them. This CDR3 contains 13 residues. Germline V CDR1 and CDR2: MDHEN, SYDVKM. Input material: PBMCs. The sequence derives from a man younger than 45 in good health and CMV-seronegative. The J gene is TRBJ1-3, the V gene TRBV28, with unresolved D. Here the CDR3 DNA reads TGTGCCAGCAGTTTGTCTCCGTTAAACACCATATATTTT. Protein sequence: CASSLSPLNTIYF. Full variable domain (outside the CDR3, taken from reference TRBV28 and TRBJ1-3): DVKVTQSSRYLVKRTGEKVFLECVQDMDHENMFWYRQDPGLGLRLIYFSYDVKMKEKGDIPEGYSVSREKKERFSLILESASTNQTSMYLCASSLSPLNTIYFGEGSWLTVV.